The clone carrying this T cell receptor (beta chain) was counted ten times or more. The antigen is not known. For TCR, cDNA came from 5'RACE template switching, which added a universal primer site and UMIs. TCRdb itself ran the 5' RACE reads through MiXCR, one entry per CDR3 protein. Seen here are a few hundred thousand distinct CDR3 sequences, roughly 4% observed once, and the top ten hold 23%. Germline V lookup: CDR1 SQVTM, CDR2 ANQGSEA. V dropped 3 bases and J dropped 4 bases, with 12 bases sitting between them. The CDR3 runs to 13 residues. This record belongs to a study of T cells after yellow fever vaccination. Study-wide points: Clonotypes shared by both compartments, CD4 and CD8, made up a small share.

The starting material was PBMCs, obtained on the day of the yellow fever booster vaccination. The chain employs TRBV29-1 and TRBJ1-2, with a possible D match to TRBD1 (5 bases). This sequence originates from a man aged 18 to 29 who received the YFV17D yellow fever vaccine. CDR3 in amino acids: CSVEGTHLYGYTF. The CDR3 DNA follows: TGCAGCGTTGAGGGGACCCACCTCTATGGCTACACCTTC. Looking up the rest from reference TRBV29-1 and TRBJ1-2 gives the full variable domain: SAVISQKPSRDICQRGTSLTIQCQVDSQVTMMFWYRQQPGQSLTLIATANQGSEATYESGFVIDKFPISRPNLTFSTLTVSNMSPEDSSIYLCSVEGTHLYGYTFGSGTRLTVV.